This T cell receptor (beta chain) was captured in a study of OX40 agonist ivuxolimab in advanced cancers. Study-wide points: Expanded clones belonging to CD8+ T cells outnumbered, on average, those of CD4+. Among the nonresponders, some also had low normalized T-cell clonal expansion.

Only in-frame clones appear in the TCRdb table, and some are missing; sequencing was by immunoSEQ multiplex PCR. The sample lists about 93,000 clones; around 92% were seen once. About this clone itself: Its antigen remains unidentified.

Drawing of blood for sampling happened at baseline, at cycle 4 day 1, and at cycle 7 day 1. From germline, CDR1 is MNHNY and CDR2 SVGAGI (reference sequence). The CDR3 has 13 residues. V lost 7 bases to trimming and J lost 1 base, with 10 bases between them. Sequences were derived from CD4+ or CD8+ T cells sorted from blood, sampled in a trial of the OX40 agonist ivuxolimab. This receptor was identified in an adult with an advanced solid tumor such as melanoma, head and neck, liver or kidney cancer. The gene calls are TRBV6-6 and TRBJ1-1; D not resolved. Here the CDR3 DNA reads TGTGCCAGCAAAGGGAAATGGAACACTGAAGCTTTCTTT. This encodes CASKGKWNTEAFF.